Described below is a single T cell receptor beta chain sequence and its context. These data are taken from a study of CD8+ T cells in alopecia areata. In alopecia areata patients, both lesional scalp punch biopsies and peripheral blood were collected. Trimming shortened V by 1 base and J by 9 bases, and 13 bases separated the two germline ends. CDR1 SGDLS and CDR2 YYNGEE come from the germline V gene. The CDR3 consists of 13 residues. Sequencing templates came from extracted RNA that was reverse transcribed into cDNA. Measured with immunoSEQ multiplex PCR; TCRdb has only the in-frame clones, and not every one. Of some 130,000 clones in the sample, 49% were seen once.

The sequence was obtained from a human donor with alopecia areata. The rearrangement uses TRBV9 and TRBJ1-2; D ambiguous. This sample comprised CD8+ T cells sorted from blood, obtained at week 0. In nucleotides, the CDR3 is TGTGCCAGCAGCGTACCGACCGGGCAAAGCTACACCTTC. Amino acid sequence: CASSVPTGQSYTF.